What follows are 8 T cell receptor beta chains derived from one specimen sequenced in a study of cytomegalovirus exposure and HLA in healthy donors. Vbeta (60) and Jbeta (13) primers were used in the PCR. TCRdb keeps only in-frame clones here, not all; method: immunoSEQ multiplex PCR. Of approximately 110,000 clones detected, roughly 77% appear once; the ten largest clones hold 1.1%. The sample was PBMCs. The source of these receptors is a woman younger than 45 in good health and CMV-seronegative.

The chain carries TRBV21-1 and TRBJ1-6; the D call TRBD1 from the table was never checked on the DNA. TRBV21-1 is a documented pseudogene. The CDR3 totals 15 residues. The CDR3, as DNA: TGTGCCAGCAGCTCCGGGACAGGGTATTCCTCACCCCTCCACTTT. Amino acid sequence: CASSSGTGYSSPLHF.

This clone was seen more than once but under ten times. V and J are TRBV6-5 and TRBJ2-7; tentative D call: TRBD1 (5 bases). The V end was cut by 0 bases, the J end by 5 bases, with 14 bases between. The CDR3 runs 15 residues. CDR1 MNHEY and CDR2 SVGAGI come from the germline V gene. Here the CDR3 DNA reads TGTGCCAGCAGTTACTCAGACAGCAGCGCTCACGAGCAGTACTTC. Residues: CASSYSDSSAHEQYF.

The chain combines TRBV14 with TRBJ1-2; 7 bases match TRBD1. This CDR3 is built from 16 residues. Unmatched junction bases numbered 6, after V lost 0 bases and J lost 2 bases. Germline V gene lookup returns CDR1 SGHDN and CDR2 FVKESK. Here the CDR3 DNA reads TGTGCCAGCAGCCAAGACAGGGGGGCGGTAAACTATGGCTACACCTTC. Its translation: CASSQDRGAVNYGYTF.

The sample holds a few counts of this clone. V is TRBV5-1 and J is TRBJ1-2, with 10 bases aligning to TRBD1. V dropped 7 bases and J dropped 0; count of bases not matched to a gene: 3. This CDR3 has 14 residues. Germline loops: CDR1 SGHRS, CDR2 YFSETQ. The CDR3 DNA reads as TGCGCCAGCGGGACAGGGGCCACTAACTATGGCTACACCTTC. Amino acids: CASGTGATNYGYTF.

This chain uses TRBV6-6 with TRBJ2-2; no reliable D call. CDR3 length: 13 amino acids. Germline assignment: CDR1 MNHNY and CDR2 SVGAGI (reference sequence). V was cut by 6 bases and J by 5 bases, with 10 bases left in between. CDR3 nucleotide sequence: TGTGCCAGCAGATTGGCCTCAACCGGGGAGCTGTTTTTT. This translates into CASRLASTGELFF.

As DNA, the CDR3 is TGTGCCAGCAGCGTAGACCCTCTGGACACCAATGAGCAGTTCTTC. Residues: CASSVDPLDTNEQFF. The chain is built from TRBV9 and TRBJ2-1; perhaps TRBD1 as D (5 bases). CDR1 SGDLS and CDR2 YYNGEE come from the germline V gene. The V and J ends lost 0 bases and 6 bases respectively, with 13 bases between them. CDR3 size: 15 residues.

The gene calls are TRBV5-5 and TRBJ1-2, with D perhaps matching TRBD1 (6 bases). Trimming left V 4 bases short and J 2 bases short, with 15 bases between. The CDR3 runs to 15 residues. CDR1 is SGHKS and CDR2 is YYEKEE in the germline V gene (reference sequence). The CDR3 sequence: CASSDHITGNYGYTF. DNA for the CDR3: TGTGCCAGCAGCGATCACATTACAGGGAACTATGGCTACACCTTC.

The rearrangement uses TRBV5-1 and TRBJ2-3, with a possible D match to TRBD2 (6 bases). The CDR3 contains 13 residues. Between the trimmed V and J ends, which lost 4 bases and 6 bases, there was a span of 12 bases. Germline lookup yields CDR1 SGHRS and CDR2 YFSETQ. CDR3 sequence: CASSGGRQDTQYF. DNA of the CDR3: TGCGCCAGCAGCGGAGGGCGACAGGATACGCAGTATTTT.